This T cell receptor (beta chain) was identified in a study of shared T cell receptors in the human thymus. The CDR3 has 18 amino acids. Germline lookup yields CDR1 MGHRA and CDR2 YSYEKL. With V trimmed by 1 base and J by 2 bases, 11 bases remained unmatched. Here immunoSEQ multiplex PCR was the method, and the copy in TCRdb shows in-frame clones only, minus some. Of about 660,000 clones in the sample, roughly 86% are singletons; the top ten hold roughly 0.0086%. The same specimen was also included in a second study, on human thymus T cells. That study adds: Across thymic and blood repertoires, the usage of V and J genes appeared to be biased. Highly overlapping thymic repertoires among unrelated individuals were reported in related research.

The chain uses TRBV4-1 and TRBJ2-3; 8 bases map to TRBD2. Sequenced input: thymocytes. The clonotype originates from a boy in the first two years of life with a congenital heart defect. Written as DNA, the CDR3 is TGCGCCAGCAGCCAAGGGGGTGAGGCTAGCGGGTCCACAGATACGCAGTATTTT. Residues: CASSQGGEASGSTDTQYF.